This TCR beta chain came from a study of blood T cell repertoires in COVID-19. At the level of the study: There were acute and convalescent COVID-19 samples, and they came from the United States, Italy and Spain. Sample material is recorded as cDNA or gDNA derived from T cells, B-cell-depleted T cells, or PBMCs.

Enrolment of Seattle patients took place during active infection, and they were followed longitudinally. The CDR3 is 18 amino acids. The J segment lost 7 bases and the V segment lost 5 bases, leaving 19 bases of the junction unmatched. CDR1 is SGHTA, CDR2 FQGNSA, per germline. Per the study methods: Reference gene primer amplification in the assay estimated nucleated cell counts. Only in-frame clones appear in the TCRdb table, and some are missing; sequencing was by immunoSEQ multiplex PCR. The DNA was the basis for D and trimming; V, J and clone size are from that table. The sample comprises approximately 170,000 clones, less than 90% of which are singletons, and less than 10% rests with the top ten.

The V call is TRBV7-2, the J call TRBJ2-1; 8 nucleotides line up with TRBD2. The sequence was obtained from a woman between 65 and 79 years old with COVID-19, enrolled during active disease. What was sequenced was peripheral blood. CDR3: CASSPKGRSGAGGNEQFF. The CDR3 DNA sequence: TGTGCCAGCAGCCCCAAAGGGCGTAGCGGGGCTGGAGGTAATGAGCAGTTCTTC.